Here is one T cell receptor (beta chain) with its context. Its antigen is unknown. Germline CDR1 MNHEY, CDR2 SVGAGI. V lost 6 bases to trimming and J lost 4 bases, with 10 bases between them. This CDR3 is 12 amino acids long. As for treatment: roughly 20 received Ad26.COV2.S at low or high dose, single or two shots; roughly 5 received placebo; per-sample allocation not given. Sampling occurred on day 63 after the first vaccine or placebo injection. The method was immunoSEQ multiplex PCR; TCRdb's version includes in-frame clones alone and lacks a portion of them. Here the sample spans 300,000 to 400,000 clones, over 80% being singletons. The sample belongs to a study of Ad26.COV2.S vaccination and SARS-CoV-2 variants. The study, taken as a whole, reports: Individuals receiving vaccine had higher spike-specific TCR breadth than placebo recipients did.

Sequenced here: peripheral blood, sampled in a trial of Ad26.COV2.S vaccine versus placebo. The rearrangement links TRBV6-5 to TRBJ2-7; tentative D call: TRBD1 (6 bases). The source is a person between 18 and 60 years old who received the Ad26.COV2.S COVID-19 vaccine or a placebo. The DNA for the CDR3 is TGTGCCAGCAGGAAGGGGGTATACGAGCAGTACTTC. Residues: CASRKGVYEQYF.